These 5 T cell receptor beta chains came from one sample sequenced in a study of human T cells and chemical hapten exposure. Time point denoted: patch test 2, 6 weeks after DPC sensitization. Treatment described: therapeutic diphenylcyclopropenone sensitization with weekly scalp DPC. MiXCR, run by TCRdb on the RACE reads, gives a single entry per CDR3 protein. The sample has approximately 68,000 distinct CDR3 sequences, over 6.5% seen once; the top ten hold around 3%. The source was whole blood, collected in connection with sensitization to the hapten diphenylcyclopropenone (DPC). These receptors originate from a woman aged 45-65 years with alopecia areata. Some clones in this sample may be carry-over from other donors' samples.

This clonotype was recorded at least ten times. V usage is TRBV27 and J usage is TRBJ1-1; D is uncertain. CDR3 size: 13 residues. V lost 8 bases and J lost 1, with 11 bases in between. Germline CDR1 and CDR2: MNHEY and SMNVEV (reference sequence). CDR3 coding DNA: TGTGCCAGCGTGAGGACGGGGAACACTGAAGCTTTCTTT. It specifies CASVRTGNTEAFF.

Many counts were recorded for this clonotype. The V gene is TRBV28, the J gene TRBJ1-1, with 7 bases fitting TRBD1. Losses at the gene ends were 7 bases for V and 6 bases for J; bases not matched to a gene: 11. This CDR3 is built from 14 residues. From germline, CDR1 is MDHEN and CDR2 SYDVKM. CDR3 sequence: CASTRAGTDSEAFF. The CDR3 DNA reads as TGTGCCAGCACCCGGGCCGGGACAGACTCTGAAGCTTTCTTT.

This clonotype has only a few counts. J is TRBJ1-6 and V is TRBV7-9; D is undetermined. The CDR3 has 13 amino acids. Germline CDR1 is SEHNR and CDR2 is FQNEAQ (reference sequence). V shed 5 bases and J shed 9 bases, with 11 bases lying between them. As DNA, the CDR3 is TGTGCCAGCAGCCCCCACGCGGTTTCACCCCTCCACTTT. Protein sequence: CASSPHAVSPLHF. Together with reference TRBV7-9 and TRBJ1-6, the CDR3 gives the full variable domain: DTGVSQNPRHKITKRGQNVTFRCDPISEHNRLYWYRQTLGQGPEFLTYFQNEAQLEKSRLLSDRFSAERPKGSFSTLEIQRTEQGDSAMYLCASSPHAVSPLHFGNGTRLTVT.

This clonotype was counted only a few times. The chain couples TRBV6-5 to TRBJ2-2; D remains ambiguous. Trimming shortened V by 4 bases and J by 10 bases, and 10 bases separated the two germline ends. The CDR3 loop spans 12 amino acids. Germline CDR1 reads MNHEY; CDR2 reads SVGAGI. The CDR3 is CASSFPGAELFF. The CDR3 DNA reads TGTGCCAGCAGTTTCCCCGGCGCGGAGCTGTTTTTT.

This clonotype was counted at least ten times. The chain links TRBV20-1 to TRBJ2-3; 14 positions agree with TRBD2. J lost 1 base, V lost 6 bases, and 6 bases had no gene match. Germline lookup yields CDR1 DFQATT and CDR2 SNEGSKA (reference sequence). The CDR3 covers 16 residues. The chain's CDR3 is CSAGTSGGYRTDTQYF. CDR3 coding DNA: TGCAGTGCGGGGACTAGCGGGGGTTACCGCACAGATACGCAGTATTTT.